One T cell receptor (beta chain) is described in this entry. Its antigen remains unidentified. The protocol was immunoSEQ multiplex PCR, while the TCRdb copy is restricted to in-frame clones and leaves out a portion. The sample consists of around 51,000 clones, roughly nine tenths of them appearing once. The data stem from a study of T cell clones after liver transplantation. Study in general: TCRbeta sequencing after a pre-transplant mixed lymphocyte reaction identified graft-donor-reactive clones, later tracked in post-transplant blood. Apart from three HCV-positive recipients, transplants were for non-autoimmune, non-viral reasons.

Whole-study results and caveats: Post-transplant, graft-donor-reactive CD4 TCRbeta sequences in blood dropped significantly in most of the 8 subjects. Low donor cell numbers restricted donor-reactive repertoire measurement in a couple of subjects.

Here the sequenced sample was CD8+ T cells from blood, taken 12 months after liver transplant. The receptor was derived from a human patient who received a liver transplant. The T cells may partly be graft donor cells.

Here the CDR3 DNA reads TGTGCCAGCAGTCCCCGGCAGGGGTGGACTGAAGCTTTCTTT. It codes for CASSPRQGWTEAFF. The chain links TRBV6-6 to TRBJ1-1, with D possibly being TRBD1 (6 bases). Per the germline V gene, CDR1 is MNHNY and CDR2 is SVGAGI (reference sequence). V dropped 5 bases and J dropped 5 bases, with 15 bases sitting between them. There are 14 residues in the CDR3.